The entry below describes one TCR beta chain. Its specificity is unknown. Profiled with immunoSEQ multiplex PCR; TCRdb holds only in-frame clones, not every one. The table shows roughly 30,000 clones, with around 82% occurring only once. The V and J ends lost 1 base and 0 bases, in that order; junction bases with no gene match: 7. Germline values: CDR1 GTSNPN, CDR2 SVGIG (reference sequence). The CDR3 runs 17 residues. The source of the sample is a study of lymphopenia after photon versus proton radiotherapy. Findings and limits, study-wide: Survival link was tested only in deceased patients; proton benefit remains a possibility. In patients who died, overall survival fell as post-nadir TCR diversity dropped more. After lymphocyte nadir, photon-treated repertoires showed oligoclonal expansion, especially CD8+ Temra. Under photons, naive T cells and diversity fell while effector/memory populations rose.

The chain combines TRBV30 with TRBJ1-2; 11 nucleotides agree with TRBD1. This specimen was peripheral blood, taken from a patient treated with photon-based radiotherapy. This sequence was found in a man between 50 and 59 years old with gastric cancer. Here the CDR3 DNA reads TGTGCCTGGAGTGGTGGACAGGGGGCCTCAGCTAACTATGGCTACACCTTC. Translation: CAWSGGQGASANYGYTF.